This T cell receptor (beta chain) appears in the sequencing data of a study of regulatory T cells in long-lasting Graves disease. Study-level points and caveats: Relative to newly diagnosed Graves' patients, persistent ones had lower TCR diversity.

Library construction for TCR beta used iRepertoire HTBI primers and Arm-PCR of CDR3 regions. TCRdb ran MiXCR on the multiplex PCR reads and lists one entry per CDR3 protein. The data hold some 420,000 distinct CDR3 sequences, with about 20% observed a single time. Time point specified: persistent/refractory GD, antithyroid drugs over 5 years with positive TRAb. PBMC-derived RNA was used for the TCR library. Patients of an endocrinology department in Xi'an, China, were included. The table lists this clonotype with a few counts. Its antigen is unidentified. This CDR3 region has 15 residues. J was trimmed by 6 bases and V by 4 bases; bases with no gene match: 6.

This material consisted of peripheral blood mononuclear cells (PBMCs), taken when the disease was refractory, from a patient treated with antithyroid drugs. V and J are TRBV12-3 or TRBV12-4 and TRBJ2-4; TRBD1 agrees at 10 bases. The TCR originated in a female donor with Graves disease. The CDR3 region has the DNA TGTGCCAGCAGTTCGGGGACAGGGGATGGAAACATTCAGTACTTC. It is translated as CASSSGTGDGNIQYF.